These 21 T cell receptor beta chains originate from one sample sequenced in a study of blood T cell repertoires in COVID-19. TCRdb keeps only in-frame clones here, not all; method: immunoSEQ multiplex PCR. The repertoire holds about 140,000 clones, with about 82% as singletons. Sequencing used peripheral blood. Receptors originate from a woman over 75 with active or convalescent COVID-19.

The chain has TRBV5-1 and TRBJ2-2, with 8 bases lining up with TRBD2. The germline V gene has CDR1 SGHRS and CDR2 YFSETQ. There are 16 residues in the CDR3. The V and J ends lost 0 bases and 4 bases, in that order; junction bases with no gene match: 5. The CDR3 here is CASSLVPGGLTGELFF. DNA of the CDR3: TGCGCCAGCAGCTTGGTTCCGGGGGGGCTCACCGGGGAGCTGTTTTTT. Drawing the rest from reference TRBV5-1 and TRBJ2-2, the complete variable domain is KAGVTQTPRYLIKTRGQQVTLSCSPISGHRSVSWYQQTPGQGLQFLFEYFSETQRNKGNFPGRFSGRQFSNSRSEMNVSTLELGDSALYLCASSLVPGGLTGELFFGEGSRLTVL.

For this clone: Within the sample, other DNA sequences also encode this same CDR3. The CDR3 DNA sequence: TGTGCCAGCAGTTTATCCCGGGGAAGAGAGACCCAGTACTTC. It specifies CASSLSRGRETQYF. The chain is built from TRBV27 and TRBJ2-5; TRBD2 is a possible D gene (5 bases). Germline CDR1 is MNHEY and CDR2 is SMNVEV (reference sequence). V was trimmed by 0 bases and J by 4 bases, leaving 9 bases between them. This CDR3 is built from 14 residues.

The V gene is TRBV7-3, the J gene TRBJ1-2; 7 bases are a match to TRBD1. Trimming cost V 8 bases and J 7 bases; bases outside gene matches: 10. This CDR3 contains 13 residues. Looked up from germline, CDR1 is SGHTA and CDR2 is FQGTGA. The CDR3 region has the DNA TGTGCCAGCTCGTCGTCACAGGGGAGTGGCTACACCTTC. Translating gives CASSSSQGSGYTF.

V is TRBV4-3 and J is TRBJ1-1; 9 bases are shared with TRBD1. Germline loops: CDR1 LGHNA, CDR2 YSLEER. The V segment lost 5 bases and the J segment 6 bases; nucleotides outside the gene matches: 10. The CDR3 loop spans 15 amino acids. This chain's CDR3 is CASSVTGTGSPEAFF. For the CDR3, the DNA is TGCGCCAGCAGCGTTACCGGGACAGGGTCCCCTGAAGCTTTCTTT.

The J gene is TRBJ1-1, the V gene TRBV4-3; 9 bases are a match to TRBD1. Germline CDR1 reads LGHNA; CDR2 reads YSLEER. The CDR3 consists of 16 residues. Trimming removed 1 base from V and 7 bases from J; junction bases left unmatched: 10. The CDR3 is CASSQGGGTGKNEAFF. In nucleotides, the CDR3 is TGCGCCAGCAGCCAAGGAGGGGGGACAGGGAAAAATGAAGCTTTCTTT.

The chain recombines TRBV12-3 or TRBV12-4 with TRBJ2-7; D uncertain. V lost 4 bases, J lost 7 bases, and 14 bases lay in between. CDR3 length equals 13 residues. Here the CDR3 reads CASSSTYSAEQYF. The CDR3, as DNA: TGTGCCAGCAGTTCAACTTACAGTGCGGAGCAGTACTTC.

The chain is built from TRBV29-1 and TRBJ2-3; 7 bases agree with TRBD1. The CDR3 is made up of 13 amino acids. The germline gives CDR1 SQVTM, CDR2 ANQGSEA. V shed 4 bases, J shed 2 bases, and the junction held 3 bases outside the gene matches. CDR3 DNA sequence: TGCAGCGTTGGGACAGGACACACAGATACGCAGTATTTT. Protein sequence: CSVGTGHTDTQYF.

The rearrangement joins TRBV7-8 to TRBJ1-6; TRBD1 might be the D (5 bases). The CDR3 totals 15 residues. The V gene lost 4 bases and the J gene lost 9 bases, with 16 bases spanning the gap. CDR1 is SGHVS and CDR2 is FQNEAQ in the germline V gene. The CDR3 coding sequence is TGTGCCAGCAGCTCCCGGGGGAGCGATTTTTCACCCCTCCACTTT. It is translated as CASSSRGSDFSPLHF.

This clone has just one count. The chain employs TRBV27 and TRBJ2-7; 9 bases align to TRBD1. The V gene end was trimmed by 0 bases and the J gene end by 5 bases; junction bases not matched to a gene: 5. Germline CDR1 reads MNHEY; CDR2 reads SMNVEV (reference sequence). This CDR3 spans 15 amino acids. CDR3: CASSLSGTGPHEQYF. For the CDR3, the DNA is TGTGCCAGCAGTTTATCGGGGACAGGGCCCCACGAGCAGTACTTC.

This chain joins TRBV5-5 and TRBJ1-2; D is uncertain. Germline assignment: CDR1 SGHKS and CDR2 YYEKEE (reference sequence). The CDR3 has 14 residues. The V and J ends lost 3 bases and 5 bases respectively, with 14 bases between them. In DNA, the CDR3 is TGTGCCAGCAGCTCCGTTGGTCGGACTTATGGCTACACCTTC. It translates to CASSSVGRTYGYTF.

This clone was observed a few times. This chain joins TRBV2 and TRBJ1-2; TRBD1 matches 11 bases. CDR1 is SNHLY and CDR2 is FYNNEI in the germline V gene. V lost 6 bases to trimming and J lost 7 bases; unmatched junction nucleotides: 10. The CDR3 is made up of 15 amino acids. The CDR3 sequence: CASRIHGQGAGGYTF. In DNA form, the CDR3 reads TGTGCCAGCAGGATACACGGACAGGGGGCGGGTGGCTACACCTTC. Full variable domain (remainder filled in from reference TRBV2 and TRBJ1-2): EPEVTQTPSHQVTQMGQEVILRCVPISNHLYFYWYRQILGQKVEFLVSFYNNEISEKSEIFDDQFSVERPDGSNFTLKIRSTKLEDSAMYFCASRIHGQGAGGYTFGSGTRLTVV.

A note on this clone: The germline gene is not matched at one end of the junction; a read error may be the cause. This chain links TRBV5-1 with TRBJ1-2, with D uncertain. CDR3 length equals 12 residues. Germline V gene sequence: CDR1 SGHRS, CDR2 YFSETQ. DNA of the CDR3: TGCGCCAGCAGATTGGCACTCGGGGGCTACACCTTC. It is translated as CASRLALGGYTF.

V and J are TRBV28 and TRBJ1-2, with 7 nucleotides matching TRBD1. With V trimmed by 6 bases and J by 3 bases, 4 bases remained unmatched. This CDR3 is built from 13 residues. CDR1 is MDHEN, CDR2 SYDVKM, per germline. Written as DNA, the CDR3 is TGTGCCAGCAGCGGAGGGGGCGACTATGGCTACACCTTC. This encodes CASSGGGDYGYTF.

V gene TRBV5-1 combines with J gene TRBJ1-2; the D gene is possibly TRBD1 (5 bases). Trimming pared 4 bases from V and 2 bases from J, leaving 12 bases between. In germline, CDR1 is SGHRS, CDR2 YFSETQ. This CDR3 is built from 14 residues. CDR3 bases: TGCGCCAGCAGCGGAGAGGCAGGGAACTATGGCTACACCTTC. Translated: CASSGEAGNYGYTF.

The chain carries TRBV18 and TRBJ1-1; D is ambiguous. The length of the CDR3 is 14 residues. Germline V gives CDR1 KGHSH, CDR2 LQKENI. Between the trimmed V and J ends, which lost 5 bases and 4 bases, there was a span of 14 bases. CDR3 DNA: TGTGCCAGCTCATCTACGGAGGGATCCACTGAAGCTTTCTTT. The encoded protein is CASSSTEGSTEAFF.

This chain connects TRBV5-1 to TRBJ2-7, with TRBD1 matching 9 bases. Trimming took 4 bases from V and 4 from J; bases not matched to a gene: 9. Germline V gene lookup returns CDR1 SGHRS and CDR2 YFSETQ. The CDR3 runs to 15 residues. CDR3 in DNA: TGCGCCAGCAGCCCGCTGACAGGGGGTCAGTACGAGCAGTACTTC. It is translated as CASSPLTGGQYEQYF.

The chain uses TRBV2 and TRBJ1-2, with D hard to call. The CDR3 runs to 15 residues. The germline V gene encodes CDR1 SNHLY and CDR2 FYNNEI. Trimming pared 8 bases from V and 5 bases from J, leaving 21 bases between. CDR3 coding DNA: TGTGCCAGCGTGGAATCAGTGGGCAACCAATATGGCTACACCTTC. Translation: CASVESVGNQYGYTF.

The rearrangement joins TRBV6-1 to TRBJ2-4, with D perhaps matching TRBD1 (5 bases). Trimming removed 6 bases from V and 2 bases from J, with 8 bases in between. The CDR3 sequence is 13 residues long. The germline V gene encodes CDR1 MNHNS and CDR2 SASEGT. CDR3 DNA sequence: TGTGCCAGCAGGTCAGGGACCAAAAACATTCAGTACTTC. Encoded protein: CASRSGTKNIQYF.

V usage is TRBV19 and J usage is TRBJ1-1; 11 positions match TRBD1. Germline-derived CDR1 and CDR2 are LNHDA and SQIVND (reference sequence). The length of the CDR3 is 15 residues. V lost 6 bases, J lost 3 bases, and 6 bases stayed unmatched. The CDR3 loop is CASSPGTGGDTEAFF. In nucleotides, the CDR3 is TGTGCCAGTAGCCCCGGGACAGGGGGAGACACTGAAGCTTTCTTT.

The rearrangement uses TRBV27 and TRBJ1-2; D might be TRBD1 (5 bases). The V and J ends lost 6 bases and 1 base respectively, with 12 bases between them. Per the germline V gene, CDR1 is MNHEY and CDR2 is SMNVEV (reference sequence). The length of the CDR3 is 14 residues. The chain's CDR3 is CASRRGADNYGYTF. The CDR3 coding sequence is TGTGCCAGCAGAAGGGGCGCAGATAACTATGGCTACACCTTC.

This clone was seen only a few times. The CDR3 is CASRRDRELDQPQHF. CDR3 coding DNA: TGTGCCAGCAGGAGAGACAGGGAACTCGATCAGCCCCAGCATTTT. The chain couples TRBV2 to TRBJ1-5, with 7 bases lining up with TRBD1. Germline V gene sequence: CDR1 SNHLY, CDR2 FYNNEI. This CDR3 has 15 amino acids. J was trimmed by 5 bases and V by 6 bases; bases with no gene match: 10. Variable domain in full (rest from reference TRBV2 and TRBJ1-5): EPEVTQTPSHQVTQMGQEVILRCVPISNHLYFYWYRQILGQKVEFLVSFYNNEISEKSEIFDDQFSVERPDGSNFTLKIRSTKLEDSAMYFCASRRDRELDQPQHFGDGTRLSIL.